A selection of T cell receptor beta chains follows, all from one sample in a study of blood T cell repertoires in COVID-19. The table came from immunoSEQ multiplex PCR; TCRdb's copy has only in-frame clones and leaves some out. Here the sample spans 40,000 or so clones, 75% to 90% being singletons. Sequences were obtained from peripheral blood. Receptors were obtained from a young man with active or convalescent COVID-19. The CDR3 runs from the conserved cysteine through the conserved F or W. Each record gives: V gene, clone size, D gene, J gene, CDR3 protein, CDR3 DNA. D genes are given only for firm matches. Some rows have no size entry. The others give once, few or many, or a class for an expanded clone.

TRBV9	.	.	TRBJ1-1	CASSARTGLNTEAFF	TGTGCCAGCAGCGCACGCACAGGCTTGAACACTGAAGCTTTCTTT
TRBV3-1/TRBV3-2	.	.	TRBJ2-3	CASTTSYADTQYF	TGTGCCAGCACCACTAGCTACGCAGATACGCAGTATTTT
TRBV6-5	.	TRBD2	TRBJ2-3	CASIKTSGGTDTQYF	TGTGCCAGCATCAAGACTAGCGGGGGCACAGATACGCAGTATTTT
TRBV15	.	.	TRBJ2-1	CATSRDGVSSSEQFF	TGTGCCACCAGCAGAGATGGTGTTAGCTCAAGTGAGCAGTTCTTC
TRBV7-2	.	.	TRBJ1-2	CASSTDRSYSYGYTF	TGTGCCAGTTCGACCGACAGAAGTTATAGCTATGGCTACACCTTC
TRBV6-5	.	.	TRBJ2-1	CASTGGSLYNEQFF	TGTGCCAGCACAGGTGGGTCTCTTTACAATGAGCAGTTCTTC
TRBV24-1	.	.	TRBJ1-4	CATSDSAGQREKLFF	TGTGCCACCAGTGATTCGGCGGGGCAGCGTGAAAAACTGTTTTTT
TRBV5-1	.	TRBD1	TRBJ2-1	CASSWPGQPNNEQFF	TGCGCCAGCAGCTGGCCGGGACAGCCGAACAATGAGCAGTTCTTC
TRBV10-2	.	.	TRBJ1-5	CASRETVSNQPQHF	TGCGCCAGCAGGGAGACAGTGAGCAATCAGCCCCAGCATTTT
TRBV4-2	.	.	TRBJ2-7	CASSQVDQGFHEQYF	TGTGCCAGCAGCCAAGTAGACCAGGGGTTCCACGAGCAGTACTTC
TRBV27	.	TRBD2	TRBJ2-1	CASTGGGGFEQFF	TGTGCCAGCACGGGAGGGGGAGGATTTGAGCAGTTCTTC
TRBV10-1	.	TRBD1	TRBJ2-7	CASSYQPQGTEQYF	TGCGCCAGCAGTTACCAGCCACAGGGGACCGAGCAGTACTTC
TRBV5-1	.	TRBD1	TRBJ2-6	CASSKRTGDSGANVLTF	TGCGCCAGCAGCAAAAGGACAGGGGACTCTGGGGCCAACGTCCTGACTTTC
TRBV19	.	TRBD2	TRBJ2-2	CASSIIRGEHPTGELFF	TGTGCCAGTAGTATTATACGGGGGGAGCATCCCACCGGGGAGCTGTTTTTT
TRBV10-2	once	TRBD1	TRBJ1-2	CASSDGQGAGGYTF	TGCGCCAGCAGTGATGGTCAGGGGGCGGGTGGCTACACCTTC
TRBV6-6	.	TRBD1	TRBJ2-7	CASSYEAGGFEQYF	TGTGCCAGCAGTTACGAGGCAGGGGGCTTCGAGCAGTACTTC
TRBV5-1	few	TRBD1	TRBJ1-6	CASSLFGQGGNSPLHF	TGCGCCAGCAGCTTGTTCGGACAGGGTGGCAATTCACCCCTCCACTTT
TRBV12-3/TRBV12-4	.	.	TRBJ2-5	CASSSNLRIPQYF	TGTGCCAGCAGCTCTAATCTGCGTATCCCCCAGTACTTC
TRBV12-3/TRBV12-4	once	TRBD2	TRBJ2-1	CASSSSGLVAFF	TGTGCCAGCAGTTCCTCGGGACTAGTTGCGTTCTTC
TRBV3-1/TRBV3-2	few	.	TRBJ1-5	CASSGAGGSNQPQHF	TGTGCCAGCAGCGGGGCGGGAGGGTCCAATCAGCCCCAGCATTTT
TRBV4-1	.	.	TRBJ2-1	CASSPLAQNNEQFF	TGCGCCAGCAGCCCTCTAGCGCAAAACAATGAGCAGTTCTTC
TRBV7-2	.	TRBD2	TRBJ2-2	CASSLPLTSGSTGELFF	TGTGCCAGCAGCTTACCCCTGACTAGCGGGAGTACCGGGGAGCTGTTTTTT
TRBV19	.	TRBD1	TRBJ2-1	CASSPPTGNEQFF	TGTGCCAGTAGTCCCCCGACAGGGAATGAGCAGTTCTTC
TRBV28	.	.	TRBJ1-2	CASRQAYGYTF	TGTGCCAGCAGACAGGCTTATGGCTACACCTTC
TRBV3-1/TRBV3-2	.	.	TRBJ1-2	CASSQGWTANYGYTF	TGTGCCAGCAGCCAAGGTTGGACAGCTAACTATGGCTACACCTTC
TRBV20-1	.	.	TRBJ1-3	CSASPGFGGNTIYF	TGCAGTGCTAGTCCAGGGTTTGGAGGAAACACCATATATTTT
TRBV6-6	once	.	TRBJ2-3	CASRGASNTDTQYF	TGTGCCAGCAGGGGGGCTTCTAACACAGATACGCAGTATTTT
TRBV19	.	.	TRBJ1-2	CASSIGETVTYGYTF	TGTGCCAGTAGTATCGGGGAGACCGTGACCTATGGCTACACCTTC
TRBV6-5	.	.	TRBJ1-2	CASSSDRPYGYTF	TGTGCCAGCAGTTCGGACAGACCATATGGCTACACCTTC
TRBV10-1	.	.	TRBJ1-2	CASSESNRDGGYTF	TGCGCCAGCAGTGAATCTAACAGGGACGGTGGCTACACCTTC
TRBV7-9	.	.	TRBJ1-6	CASSLGQGGISPLHF	TGTGCCAGCAGCTTAGGGCAGGGTGGGATTTCACCCCTCCACTTT
TRBV7-9	.	.	TRBJ2-1	CASSYPQGNEQFF	TGTGCCAGCAGCTACCCACAGGGCAATGAGCAGTTCTTC
TRBV30	.	.	TRBJ1-3	CAWSVRATSGNTIYF	TGTGCCTGGAGTGTACGAGCCACCTCTGGAAACACCATATATTTT
TRBV7-2	.	TRBD1	TRBJ1-5	CASGQGMGQPQHF	TGTGCCAGCGGACAGGGGATGGGTCAGCCCCAGCATTTT
TRBV5-6	.	TRBD1	TRBJ1-4	CASSLPGQSNEKLFF	TGTGCCAGCAGCTTGCCGGGACAGAGTAATGAAAAACTGTTTTTT
TRBV13	.	TRBD2	TRBJ2-4	CASSSFTGGTAKNIQYF	TGTGCCAGCAGCTCATTTACGGGGGGTACGGCCAAAAACATTCAGTACTTC
TRBV7-9	.	TRBD2	TRBJ2-2	CASSPRTSGNTGELFF	TGTGCCAGCAGCCCGAGGACTAGCGGGAACACCGGGGAGCTGTTTTTT
TRBV5-4	.	.	TRBJ1-1	CASSFGVGEAFF	TGTGCCAGCAGCTTCGGGGTCGGTGAAGCTTTCTTT
TRBV9	once	TRBD1	TRBJ1-2	CASSRRDRDAYGYTF	TGTGCCAGCAGCAGGCGGGACAGGGACGCCTATGGCTACACCTTC
TRBV21-1	.	.	TRBJ1-6	CASSKRTIQDRGRGSPLHF	TGTGCCAGCAGCAAAAGGACGATCCAGGACAGGGGGCGGGGATCACCCCTCCACTTT
TRBV14	.	TRBD2	TRBJ2-5	CASSQATSGSRGETQYF	TGTGCCAGCAGCCAAGCGACTAGCGGGAGTCGGGGAGAGACCCAGTACTTC
TRBV19	.	.	TRBJ1-2	CASSLFQGSYYGYTF	TGTGCCAGTAGTCTCTTCCAGGGGAGCTACTATGGCTACACCTTC
TRBV6-4	.	TRBD1	TRBJ1-2	CASSDPDRRSYGYTF	TGTGCCAGCAGTGACCCGGACAGGAGGTCCTATGGCTACACCTTC
TRBV27	.	TRBD1	TRBJ1-6	CASSLGTGNSPLHF	TGTGCCAGCAGTTTGGGGACAGGGAATTCACCCCTCCACTTT
TRBV7-8	.	.	TRBJ2-4	CASSPAWLPKNIQYF	TGTGCCAGCAGCCCCGCGTGGTTGCCCAAAAACATTCAGTACTTC
TRBV7-9	.	TRBD1	TRBJ2-2	CASSLLQGQELFF	TGTGCCAGCAGCTTATTACAGGGGCAGGAGCTGTTTTTT
TRBV29-1	.	.	TRBJ2-1	CSVKRLEGLGEQFF	TGCAGCGTTAAAAGACTAGAGGGATTAGGAGAGCAGTTCTTC
TRBV5-6	.	.	TRBJ1-1	CASSLKTGQTMNTEAFF	TGTGCCAGCAGCTTGAAAACCGGACAGACAATGAACACTGAAGCTTTCTTT
TRBV27	.	TRBD1	TRBJ1-2	CASSLTPQGARGYTF	TGTGCCAGCAGTTTAACCCCACAGGGGGCGCGGGGCTACACCTTC
TRBV2	.	TRBD1	TRBJ2-3	CASSVDSRGLTDTQYF	TGTGCCAGCAGTGTGGATTCGAGGGGGCTCACAGATACGCAGTATTTT
TRBV6-1	few	.	TRBJ1-1	CASSGLGGPWDTEAFF	TGTGCCAGCAGTGGGCTGGGGGGGCCATGGGACACTGAAGCTTTCTTT
TRBV7-9	.	.	TRBJ1-5	CASSLGGASNQPQHF	TGTGCCAGCAGCTTAGGGGGAGCTAGCAATCAGCCCCAGCATTTT
TRBV7-3	once	TRBD2	TRBJ2-1	CASSLLAGGWNEQFF	TGTGCCAGCAGCTTACTAGCGGGGGGATGGAATGAGCAGTTCTTC